The 5 T cell receptor beta chains below come from one sample, sequenced in a study of blood T cell repertoires in COVID-19. Profiling relied on immunoSEQ multiplex PCR, and the TCRdb table lists in-frame clones only, not all of them. Of tens of thousands of clones in the sample, around 80% were seen once. The sample taken for sequencing was peripheral blood. All receptors derive from a woman in her fifties or sixties with acute or convalescent COVID-19.

The chain carries TRBV15 and TRBJ2-2; 11 bases fit TRBD1. V lost 5 bases, J lost 4 bases, and 9 bases stayed unmatched. This CDR3 region has 17 residues. Germline values: CDR1 LNHNV, CDR2 YYDKDF (reference sequence). CDR3 protein: CATSRDRGLVGTGELFF. CDR3 nucleotide sequence: TGTGCCACCAGCCGGGACAGGGGGTTGGTTGGCACCGGGGAGCTGTTTTTT.

This chain's CDR3 is CASSLAGEQSEQYF. The CDR3 nucleotides read TGCGCCAGCAGCTTGGCCGGAGAGCAGTCCGAGCAGTACTTC. This chain joins TRBV5-1 and TRBJ2-7; D not certain. The germline V gene encodes CDR1 SGHRS and CDR2 YFSETQ. The V gene lost 0 bases and the J gene lost 6 bases, with 13 bases spanning the gap. There are 14 residues in the CDR3. Full variable domain (remainder filled in from reference TRBV5-1 and TRBJ2-7): KAGVTQTPRYLIKTRGQQVTLSCSPISGHRSVSWYQQTPGQGLQFLFEYFSETQRNKGNFPGRFSGRQFSNSRSEMNVSTLELGDSALYLCASSLAGEQSEQYFGPGTRLTVT.

This chain links TRBV6-1 with TRBJ1-6, with TRBD1 identical over 8 bases. After removal of 3 bases from V and 7 bases from J, the junction contained 2 bases not matched to a gene. CDR3 length equals 14 residues. Germline V lookup: CDR1 MNHNS, CDR2 SASEGT. The CDR3 DNA sequence: TGTGCCAGCAGTGATCGGACAGGGAATTCACCCCTCCACTTT. Translated: CASSDRTGNSPLHF.

This clone appeared a few times. The J gene is TRBJ1-6, the V gene TRBV7-9; D not certain. V was clipped by 0 bases and J by 7 bases, with 4 bases between them. Germline V lookup: CDR1 SEHNR, CDR2 FQNEAQ (reference sequence). The CDR3 is made up of 13 amino acids. CDR3 loop: CASSLAQNSPLHF. The DNA for the CDR3 is TGTGCCAGCAGCTTAGCGCAGAATTCACCCCTCCACTTT.

V is TRBV5-8 and J is TRBJ2-7; D ambiguous. The CDR3 length is 12 residues. Trimming cost V 4 bases and J 6 bases, with 11 bases left between them. The germline V gene encodes CDR1 SGHTS and CDR2 YDEGEE. The CDR3 sequence: CASSVAGLEQYF. In DNA form, the CDR3 reads TGTGCCAGCAGCGTGGCAGGCCTCGAGCAGTACTTC.